What follows are 27 T cell receptor beta chains derived from one specimen sequenced in a study of beta chain features in type 1 diabetes. Study findings and constraints: Across all four CD4+ subsets, people with type 1 diabetes showed modestly shorter TCRB CDR3s.

Sequencing targeted expressed TCRB transcripts, as all isolated RNA had been reverse transcribed. Sequencing used immunoSEQ multiplex PCR; TCRdb keeps in-frame clones, though not all of them. The profile shows some 330,000 clones, roughly 12% of them singletons. Their antigen targets remain unknown. Input material: naive CD4+ T cells from blood. These receptors all stem from a woman aged 18-30 years with type 1 diabetes.

This clone was picked up a small number of times. V is TRBV4-1 and J is TRBJ1-2; no clear D gene. Trimming shortened V by 1 base and J by 7 bases, and 13 bases separated the two germline ends. The CDR3 runs to 14 residues. Germline CDR1 is MGHRA and CDR2 is YSYEKL. CDR3 in amino acids: CASSQGSDGFGYTF. In DNA form, the CDR3 reads TGCGCCAGCAGCCAAGGATCAGATGGTTTTGGCTACACCTTC.

The J gene is TRBJ2-7, the V gene TRBV18; D is unclear. Germline-derived CDR1 and CDR2 are KGHSH and LQKENI. Trimming took 3 bases from V and 3 from J, leaving 3 bases between them. The CDR3 totals 11 residues. As DNA, the CDR3 is TGTGCCAGCTCACCTCGCTACGAGCAGTACTTC. It translates to CASSPRYEQYF.

This clone turned up a few times. This CDR3 reads CASSQEPGQGRETQYF. In nucleotides, the CDR3 is TGCGCCAGTTCCCAAGAACCGGGACAGGGGAGAGAGACCCAGTACTTC. The chain employs TRBV5-1 and TRBJ2-5; 10 nucleotides line up with TRBD1. Trimming removed 8 bases from V and 4 bases from J; junction bases left unmatched: 14. The CDR3 spans 16 residues. CDR1 SGHRS and CDR2 YFSETQ come from the germline V gene.

This chain connects TRBV4-3 to TRBJ2-1; the D gene is possibly TRBD2 (6 bases). Germline CDR1 reads LGHNA; CDR2 reads YSLEER. The CDR3 runs 18 residues. Trimming took off 3 bases at V and 6 bases at J, with 24 bases between the two ends. The CDR3 DNA reads TGCGCCAGCAGCCATCTTGCTCGGGAGCCTTACCCGTCCAATGAGCAGTTCTTC. Protein product: CASSHLAREPYPSNEQFF.

The chain employs TRBV6-5 and TRBJ2-2; TRBD1 agrees at 8 bases. The CDR3 loop spans 14 amino acids. Germline CDR1 is MNHEY and CDR2 is SVGAGI. V gave up 7 bases and J gave up 4 bases; unmatched junction bases: 5. The CDR3 loop reads CASTRDRRTGELFF. The DNA of the CDR3 is TGTGCCAGCACAAGGGACAGGCGCACCGGGGAGCTGTTTTTT.

This clone was seen only a few times. V gene TRBV7-9 combines with J gene TRBJ1-3, with unresolved D. The CDR3 extends over 15 amino acids. Per the germline V gene, CDR1 is SEHNR and CDR2 is FQNEAQ (reference sequence). V was trimmed by 2 bases and J by 0 bases, leaving 8 bases between them. In DNA, the CDR3 is TGTGCCAGCAGCTTACCGGGGAACTCTGGAAACACCATATATTTT. This translates into CASSLPGNSGNTIYF.

The V gene is TRBV14, the J gene TRBJ2-7; maybe TRBD2 (5 bases). The CDR3 totals 14 residues. CDR1 is SGHDN and CDR2 is FVKESK in the germline V gene. Deletions cut 4 bases from V and 6 bases from J, with 16 bases between. CDR3 region: CASSRTRGAREQYF. The CDR3, as DNA: TGTGCCAGCAGCCGTACCCGGGGAGCCCGCGAGCAGTACTTC.

The chain has TRBV18 and TRBJ2-1, with D perhaps matching TRBD1 (6 bases). V gave up 3 bases and J gave up 5 bases, with 11 bases separating them. This CDR3 contains 14 residues. Per the germline V gene, CDR1 is KGHSH and CDR2 is LQKENI. The CDR3 nucleotides are TGTGCCAGCTCACCTGTGGGGACAAACAATGAGCAGTTCTTC. The encoded protein is CASSPVGTNNEQFF.

V gene TRBV19 combines with J gene TRBJ2-7; 9 nucleotides agree with TRBD1. Germline V gene data show CDR1 as LNHDA and CDR2 as SQIVND (reference sequence). The ends lost 5 bases at V and 5 bases at J; junction bases unmatched: 7. This CDR3 comprises 14 residues. The DNA for the CDR3 is TGTGCCAGTAGTCAGGGACAGGGAATCCACGAGCAGTACTTC. Its protein product is CASSQGQGIHEQYF.

This clone has only a few counts. The chain employs TRBV13 and TRBJ2-7, with TRBD2 matching 11 bases. Germline V gives CDR1 PRHDT, CDR2 FYEKMQ (reference sequence). The CDR3 covers 16 residues. V lost 5 bases, J lost 9 bases, and 15 bases stayed unmatched. CDR3 nucleotides: TGTGCCAGCAGCGTCGCCGGGACTAGCGGACCCGACGGGCAGTACTTC. It codes for CASSVAGTSGPDGQYF.

This clone was recorded a few times. The V and J genes are TRBV12-5 and TRBJ2-5, with 7 bases aligning to TRBD1. The CDR3 has 13 residues. The V segment lost 6 bases and the J segment 2 bases; nucleotides outside the gene matches: 3. CDR1 is LGHNT, CDR2 FRNRAP, per germline. CDR3 DNA sequence: TGTGCTAGTGGCTCGGGACAGCAAGAGACCCAGTACTTC. Protein sequence: CASGSGQQETQYF.

The CDR3 DNA reads TGTGCCAGCAGCAGGGGGATGGTACTGAACACTGAAGCTTTCTTT. Protein product: CASSRGMVLNTEAFF. The V and J genes are TRBV7-2 and TRBJ1-1, with a tentative D call TRBD1 (6 bases). V was trimmed by 5 bases and J by 0 bases, leaving 13 bases between them. The CDR3 has 15 amino acids. Germline V gene lookup returns CDR1 SGHTA and CDR2 FQGNSA.

This clone was seen a few times. V and J are TRBV7-3 and TRBJ2-3; 7 positions match TRBD1. CDR3 length equals 15 residues. The V gene's germline CDR1 is SGHTA and CDR2 FQGTGA. Trimming removed 5 bases from V and 4 bases from J; junction bases left unmatched: 9. The CDR3 DNA is TGTGCCAGCAGCCGAACACAGGGGTACCCAGATACGCAGTATTTT. It translates to CASSRTQGYPDTQYF. The full variable domain, in which reference TRBV7-3 and TRBJ2-3 provide the parts outside the CDR3, is GAGVSQTPSNKVTEKGKYVELRCDPISGHTALYWYRQSLGQGPEFLIYFQGTGAADDSGLPNDRFFAVRPEGSVSTLKIQRTERGDSAVYLCASSRTQGYPDTQYFGPGTRLTVL.

The chain recombines TRBV11-3 with TRBJ2-3; D is ambiguous. V lost 0 bases and J 0 bases, leaving 10 bases between the germline ends. CDR3 length: 16 amino acids. Germline CDR1 SGHNT, CDR2 YENEEA. CDR3 protein: CASSLDLSRSTDTQYF. The CDR3 DNA reads as TGTGCCAGCAGCTTAGATCTAAGCAGGAGCACAGATACGCAGTATTTT.

J is TRBJ1-1 and V is TRBV9; D unclear. V was clipped by 0 bases and J by 1 base, with 7 bases between them. This CDR3 has 14 residues. Germline V lookup: CDR1 SGDLS, CDR2 YYNGEE. The CDR3 DNA reads as TGTGCCAGCAGCGTAGATGGAGCGAACACTGAAGCTTTCTTT. Its translation is CASSVDGANTEAFF.

The J gene is TRBJ2-6, the V gene TRBV30, with D tentatively TRBD2 (6 bases). In germline, CDR1 is GTSNPN, CDR2 SVGIG (reference sequence). There are 14 residues in the CDR3. Trimming took off 5 bases at V and 2 bases at J, with 10 bases between the two ends. The DNA for the CDR3 is TGTGCCTGGGACGTAGCGGCTGGGGCCAACGTCCTGACTTTC. Translated: CAWDVAAGANVLTF.

The chain recombines TRBV5-1 with TRBJ2-3; 11 nucleotides align to TRBD2. The CDR3 loop spans 19 amino acids. V lost 4 bases and J lost 0; bases outside the gene matches: 13. From germline, CDR1 is SGHRS and CDR2 YFSETQ. The DNA of the CDR3 is TGCGCCAGCAGCCAAGTAACCGGACTAGCGGGTCCTAGCACAGATACGCAGTATTTT. Translating it yields CASSQVTGLAGPSTDTQYF.

The chain recombines TRBV5-4 with TRBJ2-2, with a weak D call TRBD2 (6 bases). CDR1 SGHNT and CDR2 YYREEE come from the germline V gene (reference sequence). Trimming pared 4 bases from V and 1 base from J, leaving 14 bases between. This CDR3 has 16 amino acids. The CDR3 loop reads CASSPLALQNTGELFF. CDR3 nucleotides: TGTGCCAGCAGCCCCCTAGCGTTGCAGAACACCGGGGAGCTGTTTTTT.

This clone has just a few counts. The CDR3 here is CASSGQGSTTEAFF. DNA of the CDR3: TGTGCCAGCAGCGGACAGGGCTCGACCACTGAAGCTTTCTTT. The chain couples TRBV7-9 to TRBJ1-1, with TRBD1 matching 8 bases. V trimming: 5 bases; J trimming: 4 bases; junction bases outside the gene matches: 6. The CDR3 has 14 amino acids. Germline lookup yields CDR1 SEHNR and CDR2 FQNEAQ (reference sequence).

In this sample, this clone turned up a few times. The chain carries TRBV5-1 and TRBJ1-6; TRBD1 agrees at 7 bases. This CDR3 is built from 14 residues. After removal of 4 bases from V and 8 bases from J, the junction contained 6 bases not matched to a gene. CDR1 is SGHRS and CDR2 is YFSETQ in the germline V gene. CDR3 nucleotide sequence: TGCGCCAGCAGCGTTACAGGGGAGGATTCACCCCTCCACTTT. This encodes CASSVTGEDSPLHF. Variable domain in full (rest from reference TRBV5-1 and TRBJ1-6): KAGVTQTPRYLIKTRGQQVTLSCSPISGHRSVSWYQQTPGQGLQFLFEYFSETQRNKGNFPGRFSGRQFSNSRSEMNVSTLELGDSALYLCASSVTGEDSPLHFGNGTRLTVT.

This clone was counted a few times. The chain combines TRBV23-1 with TRBJ2-3; maybe TRBD2 (6 bases). TRBV23-1 is filed as an ORF, its function uncertain. Trimming shortened V by 5 bases and J by 2 bases, and 11 bases separated the two germline ends. The CDR3 sequence is 14 residues long. The CDR3 DNA reads TGCGCCAGCAGTGGGGGGTTTTTCACAGATACGCAGTATTTT. Translating gives CASSGGFFTDTQYF.

V usage is TRBV4-2 and J usage is TRBJ1-1; the match to TRBD1 covers 7 bases. The CDR3 sequence is 15 residues long. The germline V gene encodes CDR1 LGHNA and CDR2 YNFKEQ. V trimming: 0 bases; J trimming: 3 bases; junction bases outside the gene matches: 4. The CDR3 is CASSQEGGQHTEAFF. The DNA of the CDR3 is TGTGCCAGCAGCCAAGAGGGGGGACAGCACACTGAAGCTTTCTTT.

The rearrangement joins TRBV9 to TRBJ1-1; a possible D gene is TRBD1 (6 bases). V lost 0 bases to trimming and J lost 1 base, with 7 bases between them. This CDR3 is built from 14 residues. Germline V CDR1 and CDR2: SGDLS, YYNGEE. The CDR3 here is CASSVDRENTEAFF. In DNA, the CDR3 is TGTGCCAGCAGCGTAGACAGGGAGAACACTGAAGCTTTCTTT.

The J gene is TRBJ2-7, the V gene TRBV18, with D maybe TRBD2 (6 bases). The V and J ends lost 0 bases and 3 bases respectively, with 18 bases between them. The germline V gene has CDR1 KGHSH and CDR2 LQKENI. This CDR3 comprises 17 residues. DNA of the CDR3: TGTGCCAGCTCACCACCCCGGGGGAACCCCTTGGTCTACGAGCAGTACTTC. This gives the protein CASSPPRGNPLVYEQYF.

CDR3 nucleotide sequence: TGTGCCAGCAGCTGGACTAGCGGGGGGGTAGAGACCCAGTACTTC. It yields the protein CASSWTSGGVETQYF. The gene calls are TRBV5-6 and TRBJ2-5; 15 nucleotides agree with TRBD2. V was pared by 3 bases and J by 4 bases, with 1 base of the junction left unmatched. Germline-derived CDR1 and CDR2 are SGHDT and YYEEEE. The CDR3 extends over 15 amino acids.

This chain uses TRBV7-8 with TRBJ2-2, with a weak D call TRBD1 (6 bases). Per the germline V gene, CDR1 is SGHVS and CDR2 is FQNEAQ. V lost 1 base and J lost 0, with 9 bases in between. The CDR3 has 16 amino acids. CDR3 region: CASSLGYRANTGELFF. The DNA for the CDR3 is TGTGCCAGCAGCTTAGGGTACAGGGCGAACACCGGGGAGCTGTTTTTT.

The chain is built from TRBV7-3 and TRBJ2-5; 10 bases map to TRBD1. This CDR3 spans 13 amino acids. Germline CDR1 is SGHTA and CDR2 is FQGTGA. J lost 5 bases, V lost 5 bases, and 2 bases had no gene match. CDR3 nucleotides: TGTGCCAGCAGCCGGGGACAGGGGGAGACCCAGTACTTC. It is translated as CASSRGQGETQYF.